These T cell receptor beta chains were read from a single sample in a study of shared clonotypes between healthy human individuals. The data were produced by immunoSEQ multiplex PCR, yet TCRdb's version contains in-frame clones alone and is incomplete. Of about 2.5 million clones listed, 80% to 95% are singletons. Sequencing input: naive CD4+ T cells from PBMCs. These receptors all stem from a man younger than 35 in good health. Some clones in this sample may be carry-over from other donors' samples. Both conserved end residues are part of each CDR3. A D gene is named only where the DNA matches it firmly. The size entry is marked missing in some rows and otherwise reads once, few, many or a size class.

-,-,TRBJ2-3,TRBV2,TGTGCCAGCAGTGAAGAGGCTTATACGCAGTATTTT,CASSEEAYTQYF
TRBD1,-,TRBJ1-2,TRBV5-6,TGTGCCAGCAGCTTGGGGGACAGAGTTAACTATGGCTACACCTTC,CASSLGDRVNYGYTF
-,-,TRBJ1-5,TRBV9,TGTGCCAGCAGCGTAGACGAGGGGCAGCCCCAGCATTTT,CASSVDEGQPQHF
-,-,TRBJ2-5,TRBV7-3,TGTGCCAGCAGCCCCGCGTGGGGCGAGACCCAGTACTTC,CASSPAWGETQYF
-,-,TRBJ1-5,TRBV5-8,TGTGCCAGCAGCTTAAAAACAGGGATTCCCCAGCATTTT,CASSLKTGIPQHF
-,-,TRBJ2-1,TRBV7-3,TGTGCCAGCAGCTTAATGGGGAATGAGCAGTTCTTC,CASSLMGNEQFF
TRBD1,-,TRBJ2-7,TRBV6-1,TGTGCCAGCAGTGAATGGGGACAGAGGGCCTACGAGCAGTACTTC,CASSEWGQRAYEQYF
TRBD1,-,TRBJ1-5,TRBV19,TGTGCCAGTAGTACCTACTCGGGACAGGGGTGGCCCCAGCATTTT,CASSTYSGQGWPQHF
-,-,TRBJ2-7,TRBV6-1,TGTGCCAGCAGTGTACCCAACTCCTACGAGCAGTACTTC,CASSVPNSYEQYF
TRBD1,-,TRBJ1-4,TRBV4-1,TGCGCCAGCAGCCTCCGGGACAGGGGGCTAACTAATGAAAAACTGTTTTTT,CASSLRDRGLTNEKLFF
-,-,TRBJ1-2,TRBV4-1,TGCGCCAGCAGCCAAAGCTACTATGGCTACACCTTC,CASSQSYYGYTF
-,-,TRBJ1-2,TRBV4-3,TGCGCCAGCAGCCAAGATCGCCTGGTCTATGGCTACACCTTC,CASSQDRLVYGYTF
TRBD1,-,TRBJ2-1,TRBV6-5,TGTGCCAGCAGTAGACAGGGAAGCTCCTACAATGAGCAGTTCTTC,CASSRQGSSYNEQFF
TRBD1,-,TRBJ1-1,TRBV29-1,TGCAGCGTTACCATGGACAGGGGAGGCACTGAAGCTTTCTTT,CSVTMDRGGTEAFF
TRBD2,-,TRBJ2-2,TRBV28,TGTGCCAGCAGGTCCGGGACTAGCGGGACCGGGGAGCTGTTTTTT,CASRSGTSGTGELFF
-,-,TRBJ2-1,TRBV19,TGTGCCAGTATTCGAGGGACGGACAATGAGCAGTTCTTC,CASIRGTDNEQFF
TRBD1,-,TRBJ1-2,TRBV5-4,TGTGCCAGCAGCTTACTGGGACAGGCAAACTATGGCTACACCTTC,CASSLLGQANYGYTF
-,-,TRBJ2-2,TRBV7-6,TGTGCCAGCAGCCCGGGTGCCCGGAGGGACACCGGGGAGCTGTTTTTT,CASSPGARRDTGELFF
-,-,TRBJ1-1,TRBV7-8,TGTGCCAGCAGCTTATCTCCTCCTTGGACATACACACCCGAAGCTTTCTTT,CASSLSPPWTYTPEAFF
-,-,TRBJ2-1,TRBV5-1,TGCGCCAGCAGCTCCGGGCCTGCCGGTGAGCAGTTCTTC,CASSSGPAGEQFF
TRBD2,-,TRBJ2-7,TRBV11-2,TGTGCCAGCAGCTTAGAGGCCCCACTAGCGGGAGGGTACGGCTACGAGCAGTACTTC,CASSLEAPLAGGYGYEQYF
-,-,TRBJ1-2,TRBV5-1,TGCGCCAGCAGCTTGGCCGGGGGGCAGGACTATGGCTACACCTTC,CASSLAGGQDYGYTF
-,-,TRBJ1-2,TRBV20-1,TGCAGTGCTAGACCGGACAGCCCAACCTTC,CSARPDSPTF
-,-,TRBJ1-1,TRBV30,TGTGCCTGGAGCTTCAAGATGAACACTGAAGCTTTCTTT,CAWSFKMNTEAFF
TRBD2,once,TRBJ2-3,TRBV28,TGTGCCAGCAGTTTGGTAGGACTAGCGGGAGCTGATACGCAGTATTTT,CASSLVGLAGADTQYF
-,-,TRBJ2-3,TRBV29-1,TGCAGCGTTGACCTTAGCACAGATACGCAGTATTTT,CSVDLSTDTQYF